Below are 9 T cell receptor beta chains sequenced from a single sample in a study of T cell responses to AZD1222 COVID-19 vaccine. Data came from immunoSEQ multiplex PCR; TCRdb stores just in-frame clones and leaves some out. Altogether around 99,000 clones are present, 70% to 90% being singletons, with the ten largest covering 4.8%. Specimen: peripheral blood, collected 28 days after the second AZD1222 dose. The receptors come from an adult who received the AZD1222 COVID-19 vaccine.

V and J are TRBV4-1 and TRBJ2-7; TRBD2 aligns across 7 bases. The germline gives CDR1 MGHRA, CDR2 YSYEKL. The CDR3 has 16 residues. V was pared by 0 bases and J by 2 bases, with 7 bases of the junction left unmatched. The CDR3 here is CASSQEGGRGPYEQYF. CDR3 DNA: TGCGCCAGCAGCCAAGAAGGTGGGAGGGGTCCCTACGAGCAGTACTTC.

V gene TRBV27 combines with J gene TRBJ2-7; either TRBD1 or TRBD2 may supply D (6 bases each). Germline V gene lookup returns CDR1 MNHEY and CDR2 SMNVEV (reference sequence). Trimming took off 3 bases at V and 0 bases at J, with 15 bases between the two ends. The CDR3 covers 16 residues. CDR3 loop: CASSLSRGLPSYEQYF. In nucleotides, the CDR3 is TGTGCCAGCAGTTTGAGCAGGGGACTCCCCTCCTACGAGCAGTACTTC.

The V call is TRBV30, the J call TRBJ2-7; D is possibly TRBD2 (7 bases). The CDR3 runs 13 residues. V was shortened by 0 bases and J by 2 bases, with 8 bases between the two germline ends. CDR1 and CDR2 from the germline V gene are GTSNPN and SVGIG (reference sequence). The DNA for the CDR3 is TGTGCCTGGAGTGTCGGGGGGCCCTACGAGCAGTACTTC. Translated: CAWSVGGPYEQYF.

This chain connects TRBV18 to TRBJ1-2; TRBD1 matches at 10 bases. Germline loops: CDR1 KGHSH, CDR2 LQKENI. The CDR3 consists of 14 residues. The junction had 6 bases not matched to a gene; V was cut back by 6 bases and J by 5 bases. The CDR3 region has the DNA TGTGCCAGCTCCCCCGGGACAGGGGAATATGGCTACACCTTC. Residues: CASSPGTGEYGYTF.

The rearrangement uses TRBV6-2 or TRBV6-3 and TRBJ2-3; 7 bases line up with TRBD1. The CDR3 is 15 amino acids. The V segment lost 5 bases and the J segment 4 bases; nucleotides outside the gene matches: 9. Germline V gene lookup returns CDR1 MNHEY and CDR2 SVGEGT. CDR3 loop: CASSRLTGFSDTQYF. In DNA, the CDR3 is TGTGCCAGCAGTCGCCTGACAGGGTTTTCAGATACGCAGTATTTT.

The chain is built from TRBV5-8 and TRBJ1-4, with TRBD1 identical over 11 bases. Germline assignment: CDR1 SGHTS and CDR2 YDEGEE. With 4 bases clipped from V and 5 bases from J, the junction kept 4 bases outside the gene matches. The CDR3 contains 15 residues. The CDR3 spells CASSLGDRGNEKLFF. The CDR3 DNA reads as TGTGCCAGCAGCCTTGGGGACAGGGGGAATGAAAAACTGTTTTTT.

The rearrangement links TRBV28 to TRBJ1-2, with unresolved D. Germline values: CDR1 MDHEN, CDR2 SYDVKM. Trimming removed 5 bases from V and 3 bases from J, with 1 base in between. The CDR3 spans 10 residues. CDR3 nucleotides: TGTGCCAGCAGTCACTATGGCTACACCTTC. Protein sequence: CASSHYGYTF.

The chain links TRBV7-9 to TRBJ1-1, with a weak D call TRBD1 (6 bases). CDR3 length equals 16 residues. V lost 5 bases to trimming and J lost 0 bases, with 16 bases between them. The germline gives CDR1 SEHNR, CDR2 FQNEAQ (reference sequence). CDR3 in amino acids: CASSATRTALNTEAFF. The CDR3 nucleotides are TGTGCCAGCAGCGCTACTCGGACAGCCCTGAACACTGAAGCTTTCTTT. The complete variable domain, with remaining parts taken from reference TRBV7-9 and TRBJ1-1, reads DTGVSQNPRHKITKRGQNVTFRCDPISEHNRLYWYRQTLGQGPEFLTYFQNEAQLEKSRLLSDRFSAERPKGSFSTLEIQRTEQGDSAMYLCASSATRTALNTEAFFGQGTRLTVV.

V and J are TRBV4-1 and TRBJ2-1; D gene uncertain. Germline V lookup: CDR1 MGHRA, CDR2 YSYEKL. Trimming took off 0 bases at V and 8 bases at J, with 17 bases between the two ends. CDR3 size: 16 residues. CDR3 sequence: CASSQEGGQVRYEQFF. DNA of the CDR3: TGCGCCAGCAGCCAAGAGGGCGGTCAGGTTCGGTATGAGCAGTTCTTC.